The present T cell receptor (beta chain) was sequenced within a study of blood T cell repertoires in COVID-19. About the study: Sample material is recorded as cDNA or gDNA derived from T cells, B-cell-depleted T cells, or PBMCs.

The CDR3 runs to 13 residues. Original processing methods: Reference gene primer amplification yielded estimated nucleated cell counts. The table came from immunoSEQ multiplex PCR; TCRdb's copy has only in-frame clones and leaves some out. V and J calls and clone size are copied from that table; D and trimming were computed from the DNA. The sample lists about 350,000 clones, about 92% seen once, with approximately 4.1% in the top ten. The TCR sequence derives from a woman aged 55-69 years with COVID-19, enrolled during active disease. Input material: peripheral blood. The rearrangement joins TRBV21-1 to TRBJ1-1; the table's TRBD1 call for D was not verified on the DNA. TRBV21-1 is a recognized pseudogene. The CDR3 reads CASSKGHHTEAFF. The CDR3 nucleotides read TGTGCCAGCAGCAAAGGACACCACACTGAAGCTTTCTTT.